Presented here are 10 T cell receptor beta chains from one specimen sequenced in a study of blood T cell repertoires in COVID-19. Here immunoSEQ multiplex PCR was the method, and the copy in TCRdb shows in-frame clones only, minus some. Counted here are about 340,000 clones, roughly 86% occurring once; the ten biggest clones make up 6% to 8.5%. Sequencing was carried out using peripheral blood. The receptor source for this set is a woman in her sixties or seventies with COVID-19, enrolled during active disease.

The chain combines TRBV19 with TRBJ1-6; D uncertain. V gave up 2 bases and J gave up 12 bases, with 8 bases separating them. The germline gives CDR1 LNHDA, CDR2 SQIVND (reference sequence). This CDR3 contains 12 residues. CDR3 residues: CASSIMGGPLHF. The CDR3 nucleotides read TGTGCCAGTAGTATAATGGGAGGACCCCTCCACTTT. Based on the CDR3 plus reference TRBV19 and TRBJ1-6, the full variable domain is DGGITQSPKYLFRKEGQNVTLSCEQNLNHDAMYWYRQDPGQGLRLIYYSQIVNDFQKGDIAEGYSVSREKKESFPLTVTSAQKNPTAFYLCASSIMGGPLHFGNGTRLTVT.

The J gene is TRBJ2-2, the V gene TRBV18; TRBD1 matches at 12 bases. Germline trimming cut 2 bases from V and 6 bases from J; bases unmatched to any gene: 7. Germline CDR1 reads KGHSH; CDR2 reads LQKENI. The CDR3 length is 17 residues. As DNA, the CDR3 is TGTGCCAGCTCACCATTAACGGGACAGGGGGCGTCCGGGGAGCTGTTTTTT. It yields the protein CASSPLTGQGASGELFF.

This sequence joins TRBV5-1 and TRBJ1-4, with TRBD1 matching over 10 bases. With V trimmed by 4 bases and J by 4 bases, 1 base remained unmatched. The CDR3 is 14 amino acids. CDR1 is SGHRS and CDR2 is YFSETQ in the germline V gene. CDR3 sequence: CASSRDRGNEKLFF. CDR3 DNA: TGCGCCAGCAGCCGGGACAGGGGTAATGAAAAACTGTTTTTT.

A word on this clone: This sample also contains other DNA sequences that code for the same CDR3. The gene calls are TRBV7-2 and TRBJ2-5; 9 nucleotides agree with TRBD2. The CDR3 contains 16 residues. CDR1 is SGHTA, CDR2 FQGNSA, per germline. After removal of 2 bases from V and 5 bases from J, the junction contained 9 bases not matched to a gene. The CDR3 DNA reads TGTGCCAGCAGCTTAAATCCAGCGGGGGGTGGGGAGACCCAGTACTTC. Translating gives CASSLNPAGGGETQYF. Looking up the rest from reference TRBV7-2 and TRBJ2-5 gives the full variable domain: GAGVSQSPSNKVTEKGKDVELRCDPISGHTALYWYRQSLGQGLEFLIYFQGNSAPDKSGLPSDRFSAERTGGSVSTLTIQRTQQEDSAVYLCASSLNPAGGGETQYFGPGTRLLVL.

This chain connects TRBV7-7 to TRBJ2-2, with D perhaps matching TRBD1 (5 bases). The CDR3 spans 14 residues. V was trimmed by 3 bases and J by 2 bases, leaving 7 bases between them. Germline V gene lookup returns CDR1 SSHAT and CDR2 FNYEAQ (reference sequence). CDR3: CASSFDRNTGELFF. CDR3 sequence (DNA): TGTGCCAGCAGCTTTGACAGAAACACCGGGGAGCTGTTTTTT.

V is TRBV19 and J is TRBJ2-2; D might be TRBD1 (6 bases). Trimming took off 5 bases at V and 3 bases at J, with 19 bases between the two ends. The CDR3 sequence is 17 residues long. Germline loops: CDR1 LNHDA, CDR2 SQIVND (reference sequence). The CDR3 region is CASSGQRAGVYTGELFF. In nucleotides, the CDR3 is TGTGCCAGTAGTGGTCAAAGGGCAGGGGTGTACACCGGGGAGCTGTTTTTT.

The rearrangement joins TRBV5-1 to TRBJ2-1; a possible D gene is TRBD2 (6 bases). Trimming left V 2 bases short and J 0 bases short, with 18 bases between. The length of the CDR3 is 18 residues. Germline assignment: CDR1 SGHRS and CDR2 YFSETQ. DNA for the CDR3: TGCGCCAGCAGCTTATTATCCCGGGACTCCAGCTCCTACAATGAGCAGTTCTTC. Amino acids: CASSLLSRDSSSYNEQFF.

V is TRBV24-1 and J is TRBJ2-3; 9 positions agree with TRBD2. The V gene's germline CDR1 is KGHDR and CDR2 SFDVKD. The V and J ends lost 6 bases and 5 bases, in that order; junction bases with no gene match: 11. The CDR3 is made up of 16 amino acids. In DNA, the CDR3 is TGTGCCACCAGTCCCCTAATAGCGGGGGAGAGAGATACGCAGTATTTT. This codes for CATSPLIAGERDTQYF.

The genes are TRBV5-1 and TRBJ1-2; no reliable D call. The germline CDR1 and CDR2 sequences are SGHRS and YFSETQ. V gave up 5 bases and J gave up 7 bases, with 12 bases separating them. The CDR3 has 12 amino acids. The CDR3 nucleotides are TGCGCCAGCAGTCCTAGAGACGCTGGCTACACCTTC. This gives the protein CASSPRDAGYTF.

The V gene is TRBV3-1 (or the pseudogene TRBV3-2), the J gene TRBJ2-3; D gene ambiguous. V was pared by 4 bases and J by 2 bases, with 4 bases between. Germline-derived CDR1 and CDR2 are LGHDT and YNNKEL (reference sequence). There are 12 residues in the CDR3. CDR3 loop: CASSPYTDTQYF. CDR3 DNA: TGTGCCAGCAGCCCTTACACAGATACGCAGTATTTT.